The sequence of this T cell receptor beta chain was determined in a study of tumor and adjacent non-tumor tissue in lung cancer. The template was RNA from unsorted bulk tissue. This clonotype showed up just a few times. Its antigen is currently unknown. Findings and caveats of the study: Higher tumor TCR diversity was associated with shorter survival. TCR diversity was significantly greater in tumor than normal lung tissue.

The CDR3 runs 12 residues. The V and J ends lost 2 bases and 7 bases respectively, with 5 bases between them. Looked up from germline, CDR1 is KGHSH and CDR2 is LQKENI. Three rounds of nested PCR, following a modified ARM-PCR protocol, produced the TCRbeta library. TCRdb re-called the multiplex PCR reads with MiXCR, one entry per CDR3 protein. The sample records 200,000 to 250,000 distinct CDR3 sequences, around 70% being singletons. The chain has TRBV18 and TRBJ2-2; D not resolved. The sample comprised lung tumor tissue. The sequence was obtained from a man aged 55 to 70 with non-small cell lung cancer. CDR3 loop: CASSPAGGELFF. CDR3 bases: TGTGCCAGCTCACCAGCAGGCGGGGAGCTGTTTTTT.